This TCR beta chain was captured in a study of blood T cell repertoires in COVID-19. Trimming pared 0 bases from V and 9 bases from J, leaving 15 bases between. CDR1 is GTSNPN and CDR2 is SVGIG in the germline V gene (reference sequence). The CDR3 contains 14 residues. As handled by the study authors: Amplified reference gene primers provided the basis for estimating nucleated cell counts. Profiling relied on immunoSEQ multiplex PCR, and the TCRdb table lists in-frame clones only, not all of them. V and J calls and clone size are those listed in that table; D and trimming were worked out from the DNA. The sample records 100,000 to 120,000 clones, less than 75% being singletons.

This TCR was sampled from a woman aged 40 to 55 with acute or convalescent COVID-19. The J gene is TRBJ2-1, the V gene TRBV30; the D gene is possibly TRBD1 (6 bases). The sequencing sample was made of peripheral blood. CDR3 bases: TGTGCCTGGAGTGTACTTCAGGGGCAGGTTGAGCAGTTCTTC. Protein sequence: CAWSVLQGQVEQFF.